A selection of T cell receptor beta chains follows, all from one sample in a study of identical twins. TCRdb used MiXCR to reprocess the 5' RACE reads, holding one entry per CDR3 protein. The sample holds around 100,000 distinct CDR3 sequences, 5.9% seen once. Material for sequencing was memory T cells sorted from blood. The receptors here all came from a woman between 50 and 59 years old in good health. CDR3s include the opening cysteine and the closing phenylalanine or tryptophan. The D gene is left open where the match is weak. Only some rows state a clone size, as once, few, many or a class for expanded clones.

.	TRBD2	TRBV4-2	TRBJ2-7	TGTGCCAGCAGCCCCCGACTAGCGGGAGACTACGAGCAGTACTTC	CASSPRLAGDYEQYF
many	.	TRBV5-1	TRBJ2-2	TGCGCCAGCAGCTTGACTTCGGCTAACACCGGGGAGCTGTTTTTT	CASSLTSANTGELFF
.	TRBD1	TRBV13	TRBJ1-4	TGTGCCAGCAGCTCCAGACAGGGCTGGGCTGAAAAACTGTTTTTT	CASSSRQGWAEKLFF
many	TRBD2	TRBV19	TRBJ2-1	TGTGCCAGTACCGAGCAGAGCGGGATAGGAGAGCAGTTCTTC	CASTEQSGIGEQFF
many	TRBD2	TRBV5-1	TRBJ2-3	TGCGCCAGCAGCTCCGCTAGCGGGGCCACAGATACGCAGTATTTT	CASSSASGATDTQYF
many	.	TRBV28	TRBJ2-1	TGTGCCATCGACAGTGAGGGGAATGAGCAGTTCTTC	CAIDSEGNEQFF
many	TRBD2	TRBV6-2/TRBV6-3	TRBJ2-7	TGTGCCAGCAGTTTCACCGGTGGGACTAGCGGGGACTTC	CASSFTGGTSGDF
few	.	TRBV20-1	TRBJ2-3	TGCAGTGCTCCCTCCCGTGCAGATACGCAGTATTTT	CSAPSRADTQYF
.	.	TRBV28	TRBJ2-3	TGTGCCAGCAGTGCCCCAACGGAGCTCACAGATACGCAGTATTTT	CASSAPTELTDTQYF
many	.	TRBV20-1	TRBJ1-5	TGCAGTGCCGGAGGGGGTCTTTGGGGTCGGGACAATCAGCCCCAGCATTTT	CSAGGGLWGRDNQPQHF
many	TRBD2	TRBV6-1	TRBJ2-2	TGTGCCAGCAGTGTGGCTAGCGGGACCCCCGGGGAGCTGTTTTTT	CASSVASGTPGELFF
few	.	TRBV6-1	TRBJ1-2	TGTGCCAGCAGTGAGGGGCCAGGAGATGGCTACACCTTC	CASSEGPGDGYTF
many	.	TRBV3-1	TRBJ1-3	TGTGCCAGCAGCCAAGATTTTGGAACTGGAAACACCATATATTTT	CASSQDFGTGNTIYF
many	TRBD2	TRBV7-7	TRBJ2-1	TGTGCTAGCAGCCCGTCCGGGACTAGCATCCATGAGCAGTTCTTC	CASSPSGTSIHEQFF
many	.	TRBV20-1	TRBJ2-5	TGCAGTACCTTCGGTCAGGGTCTGGGGACCCAGTACTTC	CSTFGQGLGTQYF
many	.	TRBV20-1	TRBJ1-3	TGCAGTGCGGCCAAGGAGACTAGCTCTGGAAACACCATATATTTT	CSAAKETSSGNTIYF
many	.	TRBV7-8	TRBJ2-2	TGTGCCAGCAGCTTAGCGAGAATCACCGGGGAGCTGTTTTTT	CASSLARITGELFF
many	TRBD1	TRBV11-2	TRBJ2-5	TGTGCCAGCAGCTCCCGGACAGGGAGAAGAACGGTTGAGACCCAGTACTTC	CASSSRTGRRTVETQYF
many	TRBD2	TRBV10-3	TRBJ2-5	TGTGCCATCAGTGGGGGGAGCGGGGGTTTGGAGACCCAGTACTTC	CAISGGSGGLETQYF
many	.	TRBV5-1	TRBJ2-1	TGCGCCAGCAGCCCAATCGGCCGAGGAGGAAATGAGCAGTTCTTC	CASSPIGRGGNEQFF
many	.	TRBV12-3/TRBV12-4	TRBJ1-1	TGTGCCAGCAGGGTGACGCCCCTAAGCCGTGAAGCTTTCTTT	CASRVTPLSREAFF
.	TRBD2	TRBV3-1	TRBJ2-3	TGTGCCAGCAGCCAAGATGAACCTTTCCTAGCGGGAGCCTTGGATACGCAGTATTTT	CASSQDEPFLAGALDTQYF
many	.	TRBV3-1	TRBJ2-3	TGTGCCAGCAGCCGGTCCTTTCGGGGCACAGATACGCAGTATTTT	CASSRSFRGTDTQYF
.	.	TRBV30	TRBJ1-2	TGTGCCTGGACAGAGAACTATGGCTACACCTTC	CAWTENYGYTF
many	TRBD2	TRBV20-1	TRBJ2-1	TGCAGTGCTCCAGGACTAGCGGGAGCACCCGAGCAGTTCTTC	CSAPGLAGAPEQFF
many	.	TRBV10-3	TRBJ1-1	TGTGCCATCAGTGAGGTTGCGCGAACTGAAGCTTTCTTT	CAISEVARTEAFF
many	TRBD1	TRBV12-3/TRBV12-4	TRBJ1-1	TGTGCCAGCAGTTCCGGACAGGGCTTCGACACTGAAGCTTTCTTT	CASSSGQGFDTEAFF
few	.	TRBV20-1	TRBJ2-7	TGCAGTGCCTCCGGGACACTAAAGGGCGAGCAGTACTTC	CSASGTLKGEQYF
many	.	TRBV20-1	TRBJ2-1	TGCAGTGCCCGCCCCCTACAGGGATACAATGAGCAGTTCTTC	CSARPLQGYNEQFF
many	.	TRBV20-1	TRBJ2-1	TGCAGTGCTAGGGCTCCCACAGGGATCCATGAGCAGTTCTTC	CSARAPTGIHEQFF
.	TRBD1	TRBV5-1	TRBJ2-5	TGCGCCAGCAGCCCCCTGACAGGGCGAGAGACCCAGTACTTC	CASSPLTGRETQYF
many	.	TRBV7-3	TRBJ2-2	TGTGCCAGCAGCTTAATGGGTAGCGGGAACACCGGGGAGCTGTTTTTT	CASSLMGSGNTGELFF
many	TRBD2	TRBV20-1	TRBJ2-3	TGCAGTGCTAGAGCAGCAGGGGGGGTTGGACTAGCGGGCACAGATACGCAGTATTTT	CSARAAGGVGLAGTDTQYF
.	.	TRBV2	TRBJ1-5	TGTGCCACGCAGGGTGATAGCAATCAGCCCCAGCATTTT	CATQGDSNQPQHF
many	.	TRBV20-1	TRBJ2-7	TGCAGTGCAACCGACAACTACGAGCAGTACTTC	CSATDNYEQYF
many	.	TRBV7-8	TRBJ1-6	TGTGCCAGCAGCCATGGGAATTCACCCCTCCACTTT	CASSHGNSPLHF
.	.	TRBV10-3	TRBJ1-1	TGTGCCATCAGTGAGCGGGGGGGCAACACTGAAGCTTTCTTT	CAISERGGNTEAFF
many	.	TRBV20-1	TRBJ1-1	TGCAGGGGGGAGGGGCTGAACACTGAAGCTTTCTTT	CRGEGLNTEAFF
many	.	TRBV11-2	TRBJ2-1	TGTGCCAGCAAGGACAGGGGGTCTACTAGCGGGAGAGGCAATGAGCAGTTCTTC	CASKDRGSTSGRGNEQFF
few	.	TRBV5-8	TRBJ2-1	TGTGCCAGCAGCGGGACCTTATACAATGAGCAGTTCTTC	CASSGTLYNEQFF
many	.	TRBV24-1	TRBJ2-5	TGTGCCACCAGTGATTTTCGAGAGACCCAGTACTTC	CATSDFRETQYF
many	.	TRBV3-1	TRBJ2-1	TGTGCCAGCAGCCAAGGTACCTTAGCTGGCTCCTACAATGAGCAGTTCTTC	CASSQGTLAGSYNEQFF
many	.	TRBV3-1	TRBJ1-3	TGTGCCAGCAGCCATTCGGCGTCTGGAAACACCATATATTTT	CASSHSASGNTIYF
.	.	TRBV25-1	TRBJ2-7	TGTGCCAGCAGTGAAGGGTCTTTCCCAAGGGGCGAGCAGTACTTC	CASSEGSFPRGEQYF
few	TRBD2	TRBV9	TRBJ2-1	TGTGCCAGCAGCGTAGGAAGAGCGGGAGGGCCCGGCAATGAGCAGTTCTTC	CASSVGRAGGPGNEQFF